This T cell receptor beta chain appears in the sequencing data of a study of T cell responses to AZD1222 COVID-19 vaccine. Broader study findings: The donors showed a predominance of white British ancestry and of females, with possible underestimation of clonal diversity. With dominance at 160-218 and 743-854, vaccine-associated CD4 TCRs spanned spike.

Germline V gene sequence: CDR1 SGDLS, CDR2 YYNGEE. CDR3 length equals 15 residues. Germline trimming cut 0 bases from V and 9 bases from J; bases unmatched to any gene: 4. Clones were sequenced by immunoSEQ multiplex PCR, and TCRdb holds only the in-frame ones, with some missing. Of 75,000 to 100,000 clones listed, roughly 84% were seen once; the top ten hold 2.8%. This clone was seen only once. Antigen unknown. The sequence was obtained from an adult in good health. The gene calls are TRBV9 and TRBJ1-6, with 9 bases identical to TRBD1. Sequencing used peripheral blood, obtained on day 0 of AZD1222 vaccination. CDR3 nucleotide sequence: TGTGCCAGCAGCGTAGACAGGGGGCTCAGTTCACCCCTCCACTTT. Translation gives CASSVDRGLSSPLHF.